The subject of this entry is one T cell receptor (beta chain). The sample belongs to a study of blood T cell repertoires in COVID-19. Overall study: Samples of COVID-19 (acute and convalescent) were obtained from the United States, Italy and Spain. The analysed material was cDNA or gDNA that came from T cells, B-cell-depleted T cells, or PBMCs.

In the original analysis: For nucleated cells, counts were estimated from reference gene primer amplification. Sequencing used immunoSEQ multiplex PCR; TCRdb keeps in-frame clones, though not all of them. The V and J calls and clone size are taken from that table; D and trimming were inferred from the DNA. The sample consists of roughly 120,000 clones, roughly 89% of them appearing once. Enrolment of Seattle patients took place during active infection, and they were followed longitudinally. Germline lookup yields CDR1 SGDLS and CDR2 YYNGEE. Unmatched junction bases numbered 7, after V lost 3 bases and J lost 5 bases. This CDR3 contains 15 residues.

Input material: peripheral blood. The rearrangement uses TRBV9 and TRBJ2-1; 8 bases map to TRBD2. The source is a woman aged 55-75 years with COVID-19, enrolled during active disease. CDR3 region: CASSASGGVDNEQFF. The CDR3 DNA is TGTGCCAGCAGCGCCTCCGGGGGGGTCGACAATGAGCAGTTCTTC.